These 28 T cell receptor beta chains share one sample of origin, sequenced in a study of beta chain features in type 1 diabetes (dated by TCRdb to 2017 to 2018). Results and caveats for the whole study, not just this receptor: In all four CD4+ subsets, TCRB CDR3 length was moderately but significantly shorter in type 1 diabetes patients.

What these receptors recognize is not known. The receptor library was made with the immunoSEQ multiplex PCR assay. The entire isolated RNA was reverse transcribed using the High Capacity cDNA Reverse Transcription Kit, and thus expressed TCRB transcripts were sequenced. TCRdb's version of the immuneACCESS table is confined to in-frame rearrangements and falls short of the full clone set. An unresolved V gene accounts for under half of the shortfall where checked; the remainder is of unknown origin. The sample table contains around 180,000 clones; only one count was recorded for 7.5% to 8.5% of them. The leading ten clones occupy roughly 0.5% of the sample. The sample comprised central memory CD4+ T cells from blood. These receptors all stem from a man aged 18 to 29 with type 1 diabetes.

This chain's CDR3 is CASSGQAGGNQPQHF. Here the CDR3 DNA reads TGTGCCAGCAGCGGACAGGCTGGAGGGAATCAGCCCCAGCATTTT. V usage is TRBV2 and J usage is TRBJ1-5; 7 bases map to TRBD1. Germline V lookup: CDR1 SNHLY, CDR2 FYNNEI. This CDR3 has 15 residues. Germline trimming cut 6 bases from V and 4 bases from J; bases unmatched to any gene: 9.

This clone occurred a few times. V and J are TRBV28 and TRBJ2-2; 7 bases fit TRBD1. Germline CDR1 reads MDHEN; CDR2 reads SYDVKM. V was clipped by 11 bases and J by 3 bases; unmatched bases: 9. The CDR3 consists of 14 residues. The CDR3 DNA is TGTGCCGGTCGGGGACAGAGATACACCGGGGAGCTGTTTTTT. Residues: CAGRGQRYTGELFF.

This clone was observed a few times. V gene TRBV30 combines with J gene TRBJ1-3; D gene unclear. V lost 3 bases to trimming and J lost 2 bases, with 17 bases between them. Per the germline V gene, CDR1 is GTSNPN and CDR2 is SVGIG (reference sequence). The CDR3 is 16 amino acids. CDR3 DNA sequence: TGTGCCTGGAGATTTCAATTGGGCCAGGCTGGAAACACCATATATTTT. Protein product: CAWRFQLGQAGNTIYF.

This clone was detected a few times. The rearrangement uses TRBV4-2 and TRBJ2-5; D uncertain. Germline V gene lookup returns CDR1 LGHNA and CDR2 YNFKEQ. The germline V and J ends were trimmed by 5 bases and 3 bases, with 10 bases remaining between them. The length of the CDR3 is 13 residues. The CDR3, as DNA: TGTGCCAGCAGCTTTATGACTGAAGAGACCCAGTACTTC. This encodes CASSFMTEETQYF.

The chain carries TRBV2 and TRBJ2-5; 7 bases are a match to TRBD1. The CDR3 consists of 14 residues. The junction had 12 bases not matched to a gene; V was cut back by 7 bases and J by 7 bases. Germline V gene lookup returns CDR1 SNHLY and CDR2 FYNNEI. The CDR3 loop is CASIPDRDHGTQYF. DNA for the CDR3: TGTGCCAGCATCCCCGACAGGGACCATGGGACCCAGTACTTC.

The V call is TRBV7-2, the J call TRBJ2-1; D gene ambiguous. The CDR3 runs 13 residues. The germline V gene has CDR1 SGHTA and CDR2 FQGNSA. With 3 bases removed from V and 4 bases from J, the gap between germline ends came to 7 bases. The CDR3 coding sequence is TGTGCCAGCAGCTTCTCGAGTTACAATGAGCAGTTCTTC. Its translation is CASSFSSYNEQFF.

This clone was counted between two and nine times. The chain is built from TRBV5-1 and TRBJ2-5, with 14 bases fitting TRBD2. The V and J ends lost 3 bases and 2 bases, in that order; junction bases with no gene match: 6. CDR1 is SGHRS and CDR2 is YFSETQ in the germline V gene. The CDR3 consists of 17 residues. CDR3 loop: CASSWTSGGPKQETQYF. The CDR3, as DNA: TGCGCCAGCAGCTGGACTAGCGGGGGGCCCAAACAAGAGACCCAGTACTTC. Complete variable domain (other parts from reference TRBV5-1 and TRBJ2-5): KAGVTQTPRYLIKTRGQQVTLSCSPISGHRSVSWYQQTPGQGLQFLFEYFSETQRNKGNFPGRFSGRQFSNSRSEMNVSTLELGDSALYLCASSWTSGGPKQETQYFGPGTRLLVL.

This clone was seen a few times. This specimen includes other DNA sequences encoding the same CDR3. J is TRBJ2-7 and V is TRBV5-1; 8 positions match TRBD1. Germline V lookup: CDR1 SGHRS, CDR2 YFSETQ. This CDR3 has 15 amino acids. V shed 3 bases and J 3 bases; nucleotides not matched to a gene: 8. The CDR3 is CASSSEGQGYYEQYF. The CDR3 DNA is TGCGCCAGCAGCTCGGAAGGACAGGGCTACTACGAGCAGTACTTC. The variable domain in full, completed from reference TRBV5-1 and TRBJ2-7, reads KAGVTQTPRYLIKTRGQQVTLSCSPISGHRSVSWYQQTPGQGLQFLFEYFSETQRNKGNFPGRFSGRQFSNSRSEMNVSTLELGDSALYLCASSSEGQGYYEQYFGPGTRLTVT.

The chain uses TRBV4-1 and TRBJ1-1; a possible D gene is TRBD1 (5 bases). This CDR3 contains 14 residues. Germline values: CDR1 MGHRA, CDR2 YSYEKL. The V end lost 1 base, the J end lost 7 bases, and 13 bases lay between the germline ends. This chain's CDR3 is CASSQADSLYEAFF. CDR3 DNA sequence: TGCGCCAGCAGCCAAGCTGACAGCCTCTATGAAGCTTTCTTT.

The chain recombines TRBV30 with TRBJ2-5, with D unresolved. Germline V lookup: CDR1 GTSNPN, CDR2 SVGIG (reference sequence). CDR3 size: 14 residues. Trimming removed 0 bases at V and 0 bases at J, with 8 bases between. The DNA for the CDR3 is TGTGCCTGGAGTGTACGAAACAACCAAGAGACCCAGTACTTC. Translation gives CAWSVRNNQETQYF.

V and J are TRBV30 and TRBJ1-2; D remains ambiguous. The V end was cut by 3 bases, the J end by 7 bases, with 15 bases between. The germline CDR1 and CDR2 sequences are GTSNPN and SVGIG (reference sequence). The CDR3 has 13 amino acids. In nucleotides, the CDR3 is TGTGCCTGGAGCCCGTGGGTAGAGGGTGGCTACACCTTC. Encoded protein: CAWSPWVEGGYTF.

This clone was seen a few times. The rearrangement joins TRBV5-1 to TRBJ2-3; the D gene is possibly TRBD1 (6 bases). Trimming cost V 4 bases and J 3 bases, with 12 bases left between them. CDR3 size: 14 residues. Germline CDR1 SGHRS, CDR2 YFSETQ. As DNA, the CDR3 is TGCGCCAGCAGCCGACAGGAGGTGACAGATACGCAGTATTTT. Translation: CASSRQEVTDTQYF.

This chain's CDR3 is CASSIPGLADYNEQFF. The DNA for the CDR3 is TGCGCCAGCAGCATCCCGGGACTAGCGGACTACAATGAGCAGTTCTTC. The genes are TRBV5-1 and TRBJ2-1, with TRBD2 identical over 11 bases. There are 16 residues in the CDR3. The V gene's germline CDR1 is SGHRS and CDR2 YFSETQ. V lost 4 bases to trimming and J lost 3 bases; unmatched junction nucleotides: 6. The whole variable domain, remainder taken from reference TRBV5-1 and TRBJ2-1, is KAGVTQTPRYLIKTRGQQVTLSCSPISGHRSVSWYQQTPGQGLQFLFEYFSETQRNKGNFPGRFSGRQFSNSRSEMNVSTLELGDSALYLCASSIPGLADYNEQFFGPGTRLTVL.

This chain joins TRBV4-2 and TRBJ2-1; possible D gene TRBD2, 6 bases. V was clipped by 4 bases and J by 9 bases, with 16 bases between them. This CDR3 region has 14 residues. Germline CDR1 LGHNA, CDR2 YNFKEQ. CDR3 sequence: CASSPHIGGGEQFF. The CDR3 bases are TGTGCCAGCAGCCCTCATATCGGGGGAGGTGAGCAGTTCTTC.

The CDR3 DNA reads as TGTGCCAGCAGGGCTTACGAGCAGTACTTC. Its translation: CASRAYEQYF. The gene calls are TRBV28 and TRBJ2-7; no clear D. Per the germline V gene, CDR1 is MDHEN and CDR2 is SYDVKM. The CDR3 extends over 10 amino acids. The V end lost 6 bases, the J end lost 4 bases, and 4 bases lay between the germline ends.

This clone was counted only a few times. Distinct nucleotide sequences in the sample also encode this CDR3. The chain has TRBV6-5 and TRBJ1-5; 8 nucleotides line up with TRBD1. Unmatched junction bases numbered 3, after V lost 2 bases and J lost 6 bases. The germline V gene encodes CDR1 MNHEY and CDR2 SVGAGI. The CDR3 contains 14 residues. In DNA, the CDR3 is TGTGCCAGCAGTTACGGACAGGGAGGTCAGCCCCAGCATTTT. Encoded protein: CASSYGQGGQPQHF.

Only a few counts were recorded for this clone. J is TRBJ2-1 and V is TRBV29-1, with TRBD2 matching over 8 bases. V was pared by 7 bases and J by 1 base, with 12 bases of the junction left unmatched. CDR1 is SQVTM and CDR2 is ANQGSEA in the germline V gene. The CDR3 contains 16 residues. CDR3 bases: TGCAGCGCCTCTAGCGGGCCGCTTACATCCTACAATGAGCAGTTCTTC. Amino acid sequence: CSASSGPLTSYNEQFF.

A few counts support this clone. The CDR3 coding sequence is TGTGCCAGCAGGCCCCAGGACAGGGGAAGTCGGTACACCTTC. Amino acids: CASRPQDRGSRYTF. This chain joins TRBV28 and TRBJ1-2; 9 bases are a match to TRBD1. Germline V gene sequence: CDR1 MDHEN, CDR2 SYDVKM. The CDR3 has 14 amino acids. The V gene end was trimmed by 6 bases and the J gene end by 11 bases; junction bases not matched to a gene: 13.

J is TRBJ1-4 and V is TRBV7-2; a weak D match, TRBD1 (5 bases). The ends were cut back, 5 bases at V and 6 bases at J, with 13 bases in the middle. Germline V gene data show CDR1 as SGHTA and CDR2 as FQGNSA. The CDR3 has 14 residues. CDR3 in DNA: TGTGCCAGCAGCCCCAGGGCTCTAGATGAAAAACTGTTTTTT. It codes for CASSPRALDEKLFF.

This clone appeared a few times. The rearrangement joins TRBV11-2 to TRBJ2-1, with 9 bases identical to TRBD1. Per germline, CDR1 SGHAT and CDR2 FQNNGV. The ends lost 1 base at V and 9 bases at J; junction bases unmatched: 4. There are 14 residues in the CDR3. The CDR3 spells CASSLGDRAGEQFF. The CDR3 coding sequence is TGTGCCAGCAGCTTAGGGGACAGGGCGGGTGAGCAGTTCTTC. The entire variable domain, with the rest obtained from reference TRBV11-2 and TRBJ2-1, is as follows: EAGVAQSPRYKIIEKRQSVAFWCNPISGHATLYWYQQILGQGPKLLIQFQNNGVVDDSQLPKDRFSAERLKGVDSTLKIQPAKLEDSAVYLCASSLGDRAGEQFFGPGTRLTVL.

The chain uses TRBV5-1 and TRBJ2-5; possible D gene TRBD1, 6 bases. Germline values: CDR1 SGHRS, CDR2 YFSETQ. V was clipped by 3 bases and J by 2 bases, with 11 bases between them. CDR3 length: 14 residues. The CDR3 DNA reads as TGCGCCAGCAGCTCCGGACAGCGACAAGAGACCCAGTACTTC. This sequence encodes CASSSGQRQETQYF.

In its sample, this clone was seen a few times. The chain links TRBV6-6 to TRBJ1-2, with a weak D call TRBD1 (6 bases). V lost 2 bases, J lost 9 bases, and 10 bases lay in between. The CDR3 loop spans 12 amino acids. In germline, CDR1 is MNHNY, CDR2 SVGAGI (reference sequence). CDR3 region: CASSYDTGSYTF. As DNA, the CDR3 is TGTGCCAGCAGTTACGACACAGGGAGCTACACCTTC.

V and J are TRBV11-2 and TRBJ2-5, with 12 bases lining up with TRBD2. Per germline, CDR1 SGHAT and CDR2 FQNNGV. J was trimmed by 2 bases and V by 5 bases; bases with no gene match: 6. The CDR3 has 16 residues. CDR3 loop: CASSLSTSGGQETQYF. CDR3 coding DNA: TGTGCCAGCAGCCTATCGACTAGCGGGGGTCAAGAGACCCAGTACTTC.

Comments on this clone: One junction end disagrees with the germline gene, perhaps due to a read error. This chain uses TRBV19 with TRBJ2-4; no reliable D call. The CDR3 runs 12 residues. Germline V CDR1 and CDR2: LNHDA, SQIVND (reference sequence). In DNA form, the CDR3 reads TGTGCCAGTAGTATCGGAGAAAACCGCATGCACTTC. Its protein is CASSIGENRMHF.

This clone was seen more than once but under ten times. The J gene is TRBJ2-5, the V gene TRBV29-1; the match to TRBD1 covers 8 bases. The germline V gene has CDR1 SQVTM and CDR2 ANQGSEA. CDR3 length: 13 residues. J was trimmed by 3 bases and V by 7 bases; bases with no gene match: 7. The CDR3 loop is CSASGGSKETQYF. The CDR3 DNA is TGCAGCGCCTCAGGGGGCAGTAAAGAGACCCAGTACTTC.

The V gene is TRBV15, the J gene TRBJ2-5, with TRBD1 matching over 10 bases. J was trimmed by 5 bases and V by 1 base; bases with no gene match: 4. This CDR3 has 15 amino acids. Germline CDR1 is LNHNV and CDR2 is YYDKDF (reference sequence). The CDR3 coding sequence is TGTGCCACCAGCAGAGGACAGGGGGCACGGGAGACCCAGTACTTC. This codes for CATSRGQGARETQYF. Together with reference TRBV15 and TRBJ2-5, the CDR3 gives the full variable domain: DAMVIQNPRYQVTQFGKPVTLSCSQTLNHNVMYWYQQKSSQAPKLLFHYYDKDFNNEADTPDNFQSRRPNTSFCFLDIRSPGLGDTAMYLCATSRGQGARETQYFGPGTRLLVL.

This clone was recorded a few times. The rearrangement links TRBV10-2 to TRBJ2-7; D possibly corresponds to TRBD2 (7 bases). Germline CDR1 is WSHSY and CDR2 is SAAADI. There are 13 residues in the CDR3. V lost 8 bases and J 2 bases, leaving 13 bases between the germline ends. In DNA, the CDR3 is TGCGCCAGCGGGCCGGGGGGCCCCTACGAGCAGTACTTC. It encodes CASGPGGPYEQYF.

This clone was found many times. J is TRBJ2-1 and V is TRBV4-1; tentative D call: TRBD1 (7 bases). Trimming cost V 4 bases and J 8 bases, with 12 bases left between them. Germline V CDR1 and CDR2: MGHRA, YSYEKL. The CDR3 length is 13 residues. Here the CDR3 reads CASSRQGGYEQFF. In nucleotides, the CDR3 is TGCGCCAGCAGCCGCCAGGGGGGTTATGAGCAGTTCTTC.